One sample yielded the 10 T cell receptor beta chains listed below, sequenced in a study of blood T cell repertoires in COVID-19. Clones were sequenced by immunoSEQ multiplex PCR, and TCRdb holds only the in-frame ones, with some missing. The table lists approximately 500,000 clones, approximately 90% of them singletons. Sequencing was carried out using PBMCs or T cells enriched from blood (not recorded which). All receptors come from a woman in her forties who had recovered from COVID-19.

A remark on this clone: At one end the junction does not follow the germline gene, possibly because of a read error. V and J are TRBV7-9 and TRBJ2-1; 7 positions agree with TRBD2. The CDR3 runs 13 residues. Germline CDR1 SEHNR, CDR2 FQNEAQ (reference sequence). The CDR3 sequence: CASSLEVGRELLF. The CDR3 coding sequence is TGTGCCAGCAGCTTAGAGGTTGGGAGGGAGTTACTCTTC.

The gene calls are TRBV19 and TRBJ2-1, with 12 bases matching TRBD2. Germline V gene lookup returns CDR1 LNHDA and CDR2 SQIVND (reference sequence). The CDR3 length is 15 residues. V lost 10 bases, J lost 8 bases, and 12 bases stayed unmatched. The CDR3 protein is CATGGLAGFRDEQFF. CDR3 sequence (DNA): TGTGCCACAGGGGGACTAGCGGGTTTTAGGGATGAGCAGTTCTTC.

The chain links TRBV18 to TRBJ1-1, with D hard to call. Trimming shortened V by 0 bases and J by 8 bases, and 10 bases separated the two germline ends. Looked up from germline, CDR1 is KGHSH and CDR2 is LQKENI. This CDR3 is built from 13 residues. CDR3 DNA: TGTGCCAGCTCACCACCGTCAGGTATAGAAGCTTTCTTT. The encoded protein is CASSPPSGIEAFF.

The V call is TRBV5-1, the J call TRBJ2-7, with D unclear. This CDR3 is built from 13 residues. Germline V gene sequence: CDR1 SGHRS, CDR2 YFSETQ. V shed 1 base and J shed 0 bases, with 5 bases lying between them. The CDR3 region is CASSLLSSYEQYF. The DNA for the CDR3 is TGCGCCAGCAGCTTGTTGAGCTCCTACGAGCAGTACTTC.

J is TRBJ2-5 and V is TRBV5-1, with 10 bases fitting TRBD2. Trimming at V came to 3 bases and at J to 5 bases, leaving 10 bases not matched to a gene. Germline lookup yields CDR1 SGHRS and CDR2 YFSETQ. CDR3 length equals 16 residues. The CDR3 nucleotides read TGCGCCAGCAGCTATGAAGCGGGAGGGCCCGTCGAGACCCAGTACTTC. Its translation is CASSYEAGGPVETQYF.

With regard to this clone: A much bigger clone sits one base away, suggesting this may be a read error. V gene TRBV5-4 combines with J gene TRBJ2-7, with D uncertain. The germline V gene encodes CDR1 SGHNT and CDR2 YYREEE (reference sequence). CDR3 length: 11 residues. Trimming took off 3 bases at V and 3 bases at J, with 4 bases between the two ends. CDR3 nucleotides: TGTGCCAGCAGCTCCAGCTACGAGCAGTACTTC. It specifies CASSSSYEQYF.

This clone showed up just once. This rearrangement joins TRBV9 to TRBJ1-6; tentative D call: TRBD1 (6 bases). With 3 bases removed from V and 6 bases from J, the gap between germline ends came to 10 bases. The CDR3 length is 14 residues. Germline-derived CDR1 and CDR2 are SGDLS and YYNGEE. The CDR3 DNA is TGTGCCAGCAGCGGGACAGTAACTAATTCACCCCTCCACTTT. It translates to CASSGTVTNSPLHF.

This clone was seen once. The J gene is TRBJ2-7, the V gene TRBV5-1; tentatively, D is TRBD1 (7 bases). V was cut by 2 bases and J by 6 bases, with 15 bases left in between. The V gene's germline CDR1 is SGHRS and CDR2 YFSETQ. The CDR3 has 14 residues. CDR3 DNA sequence: TGCGCCAGCAGCTTTTCGGCAGGGGGGTCCGAGCAGTACTTC. This codes for CASSFSAGGSEQYF.

The CDR3 nucleotides are TGTGCCAGCAGTTCGGTGGTATGGGAGCAGTACTTC. Its protein product is CASSSVVWEQYF. The V gene is TRBV6-5, the J gene TRBJ2-7; D remains ambiguous. The V gene's germline CDR1 is MNHEY and CDR2 SVGAGI. Trimming shortened V by 4 bases and J by 7 bases, and 11 bases separated the two germline ends. The CDR3 spans 12 residues.

The V and J genes are TRBV6-5 and TRBJ2-7; 7 bases agree with TRBD1. CDR1 and CDR2 from the germline V gene are MNHEY and SVGAGI. The CDR3 consists of 15 residues. With V trimmed by 6 bases and J by 8 bases, 16 bases remained unmatched. CDR3 amino acids: CASSRGDRAVSQQYF. DNA for the CDR3: TGTGCCAGCAGCCGCGGCGACAGGGCAGTGTCTCAGCAGTACTTC.